A single sample is the source of the 6 T cell receptor beta chains below, sequenced in a study of early T cells in non-severe SARS-CoV-2 infection. TCRdb used MiXCR to reprocess the 5' RACE reads, holding one entry per CDR3 protein. The sample contains 55,000 to 65,000 distinct CDR3 sequences, 10% to 13% of which appear only once. The sequenced material came from whole blood. These receptors all come from an adult who was a healthcare worker with PCR-confirmed SARS-CoV-2 infection or an uninfected control (not recorded which).

The table lists this clonotype with a few counts. This chain joins TRBV7-9 and TRBJ1-4, with D possibly TRBD1 on 5 matching bases. The germline CDR1 and CDR2 sequences are SEHNR and FQNEAQ (reference sequence). Trimming pared 5 bases from V and 5 bases from J, leaving 18 bases between. The CDR3 is 16 residues long. DNA of the CDR3: TGTGCCAGCAGCCCGGCCCGGGGCGCAGGCAATGAAAAACTGTTTTTT. Encoded protein: CASSPARGAGNEKLFF.

Notes on this clonotype: Relative to the germline gene, one junction end is altered; a read error may explain this. The V and J genes are TRBV4-3 and TRBJ1-3, with unresolved D. CDR1 LGHNA and CDR2 YSLEER come from the germline V gene. This CDR3 has 14 residues. The CDR3 DNA follows: TGCGCCAGCAGCCAAGGAGGTTCTGAAAACACCATATATTTT. This sequence encodes CASSQGGSENTIYF.

This clonotype was seen repeatedly, ten times or more. The chain links TRBV7-2 to TRBJ1-2; D possibly corresponds to TRBD1 (5 bases). Germline lookup yields CDR1 SGHTA and CDR2 FQGNSA. V was trimmed by 9 bases and J by 4 bases, leaving 15 bases between them. The CDR3 consists of 13 residues. The CDR3 sequence is CASLGERGYGYTF. CDR3 DNA sequence: TGTGCCAGTCTGGGGGAAAGGGGCTATGGCTACACCTTC.

This clonotype was recorded a few times. V is TRBV20-1 and J is TRBJ1-1; tentative D call: TRBD1 (5 bases). V dropped 5 bases and J dropped 5 bases, with 18 bases sitting between them. The CDR3 spans 14 residues. Germline lookup yields CDR1 DFQATT and CDR2 SNEGSKA (reference sequence). CDR3 DNA sequence: TGCAGTGCTCTCGGAAGGGGAAGTCGGACTGAAGCTTTCTTT. Translating gives CSALGRGSRTEAFF.

This sequence joins TRBV10-3 and TRBJ2-7, with D hard to call. V lost 0 bases and J 6 bases, leaving 6 bases between the germline ends. This CDR3 has 12 amino acids. Germline CDR1 ENHRY, CDR2 SYGVKD. CDR3 sequence (DNA): TGTGCCATCAGTGAGTCGTCAGGCGAGCAGTACTTC. It codes for CAISESSGEQYF.

This clonotype was counted ten times or more. The rearrangement joins TRBV7-9 to TRBJ1-3; 8 positions agree with TRBD1. Germline V CDR1 and CDR2: SEHNR, FQNEAQ (reference sequence). V was pared by 6 bases and J by 6 bases, with 10 bases of the junction left unmatched. The CDR3 has 15 amino acids. CDR3 sequence reads: CASRPGGAVANTIYF. For the CDR3, the DNA is TGTGCCAGCAGACCAGGGGGCGCGGTCGCAAACACCATATATTTT.